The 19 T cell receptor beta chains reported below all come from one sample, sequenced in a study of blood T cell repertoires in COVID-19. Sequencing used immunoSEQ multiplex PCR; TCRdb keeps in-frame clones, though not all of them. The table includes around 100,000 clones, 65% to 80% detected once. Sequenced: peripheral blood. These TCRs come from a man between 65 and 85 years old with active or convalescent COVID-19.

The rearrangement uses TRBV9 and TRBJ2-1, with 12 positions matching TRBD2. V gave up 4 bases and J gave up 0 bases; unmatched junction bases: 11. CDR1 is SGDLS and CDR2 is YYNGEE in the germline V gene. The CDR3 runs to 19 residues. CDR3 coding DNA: TGTGCCAGCAGCCCTCGACTAGCGGGAGCGATTAGCTCCTACAATGAGCAGTTCTTC. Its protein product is CASSPRLAGAISSYNEQFF.

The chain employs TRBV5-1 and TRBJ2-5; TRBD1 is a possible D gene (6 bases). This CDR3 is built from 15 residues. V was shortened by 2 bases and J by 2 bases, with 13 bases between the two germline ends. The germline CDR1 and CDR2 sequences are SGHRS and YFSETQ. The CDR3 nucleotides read TGCGCCAGCAGCTTTCAGGGGAGCGAACAAGAGACCCAGTACTTC. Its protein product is CASSFQGSEQETQYF.

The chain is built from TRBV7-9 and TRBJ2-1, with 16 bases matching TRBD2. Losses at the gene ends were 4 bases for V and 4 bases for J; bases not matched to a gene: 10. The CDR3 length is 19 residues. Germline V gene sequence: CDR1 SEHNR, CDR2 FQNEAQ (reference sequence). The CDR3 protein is CASSSPGLAGGPTYNEQFF. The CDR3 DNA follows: TGTGCCAGCAGCTCACCGGGACTAGCGGGAGGGCCGACATACAATGAGCAGTTCTTC. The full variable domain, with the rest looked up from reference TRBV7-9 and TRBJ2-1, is DTGVSQNPRHKITKRGQNVTFRCDPISEHNRLYWYRQTLGQGPEFLTYFQNEAQLEKSRLLSDRFSAERPKGSFSTLEIQRTEQGDSAMYLCASSSPGLAGGPTYNEQFFGPGTRLTVL.

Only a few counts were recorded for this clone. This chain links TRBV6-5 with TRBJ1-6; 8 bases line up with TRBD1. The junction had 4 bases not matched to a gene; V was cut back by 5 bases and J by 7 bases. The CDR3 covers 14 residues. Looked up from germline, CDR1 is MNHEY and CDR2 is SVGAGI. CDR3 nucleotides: TGTGCCAGCAGTATGGACAGGGCCAATTCACCCCTCCACTTT. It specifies CASSMDRANSPLHF.

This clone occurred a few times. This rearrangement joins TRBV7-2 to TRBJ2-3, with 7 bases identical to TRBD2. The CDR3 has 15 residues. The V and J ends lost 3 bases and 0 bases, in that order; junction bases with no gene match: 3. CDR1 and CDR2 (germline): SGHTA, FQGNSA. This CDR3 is CASSLGGFSTDTQYF. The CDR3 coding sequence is TGTGCCAGCAGCTTGGGGGGGTTTAGCACAGATACGCAGTATTTT.

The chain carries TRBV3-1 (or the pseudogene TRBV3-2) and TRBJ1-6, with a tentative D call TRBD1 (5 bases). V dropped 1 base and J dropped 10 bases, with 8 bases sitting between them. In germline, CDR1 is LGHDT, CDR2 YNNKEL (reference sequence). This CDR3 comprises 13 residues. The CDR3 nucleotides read TGTGCCAGCAGCCAAGTCCAGGGCTCACCCCTCCACTTT. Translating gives CASSQVQGSPLHF.

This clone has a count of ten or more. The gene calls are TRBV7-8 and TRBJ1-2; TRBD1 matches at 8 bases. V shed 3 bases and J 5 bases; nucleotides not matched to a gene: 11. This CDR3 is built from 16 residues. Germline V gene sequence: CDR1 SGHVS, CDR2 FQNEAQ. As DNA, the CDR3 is TGTGCCAGCAGCTTGATCCGGGACAGGCTATCTTATGGCTACACCTTC. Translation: CASSLIRDRLSYGYTF. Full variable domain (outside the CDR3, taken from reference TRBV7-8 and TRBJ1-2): GAGVSQSPRYKVAKRGQDVALRCDPISGHVSLFWYQQALGQGPEFLTYFQNEAQLDKSGLPSDRFFAERPEGSVSTLKIQRTQQEDSAVYLCASSLIRDRLSYGYTFGSGTRLTVV.

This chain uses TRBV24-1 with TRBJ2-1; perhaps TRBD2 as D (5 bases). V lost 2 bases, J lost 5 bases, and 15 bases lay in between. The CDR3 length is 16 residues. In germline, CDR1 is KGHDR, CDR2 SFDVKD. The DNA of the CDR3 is TGTGCCACCAGTGATTCGGACTCCAGAATTAACAATGAGCAGTTCTTC. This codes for CATSDSDSRINNEQFF.

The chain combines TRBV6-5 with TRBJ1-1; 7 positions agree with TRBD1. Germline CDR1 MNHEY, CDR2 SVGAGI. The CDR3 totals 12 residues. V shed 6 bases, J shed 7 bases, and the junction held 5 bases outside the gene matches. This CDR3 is CASSNRGGEAFF. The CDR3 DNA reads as TGTGCCAGCAGCAACAGGGGAGGTGAAGCTTTCTTT.

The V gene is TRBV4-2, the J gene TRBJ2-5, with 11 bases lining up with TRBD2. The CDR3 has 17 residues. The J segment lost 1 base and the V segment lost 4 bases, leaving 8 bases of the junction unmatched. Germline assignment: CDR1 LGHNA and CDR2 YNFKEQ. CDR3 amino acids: CASSPAGTSGSQETQYF. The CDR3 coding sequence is TGTGCCAGCAGCCCTGCGGGTACTAGCGGGAGCCAAGAGACCCAGTACTTC.

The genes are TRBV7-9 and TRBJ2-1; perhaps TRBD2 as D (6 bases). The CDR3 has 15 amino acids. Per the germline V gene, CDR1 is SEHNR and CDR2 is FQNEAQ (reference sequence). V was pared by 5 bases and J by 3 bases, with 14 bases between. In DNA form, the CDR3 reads TGTGCCAGCAGCCCCGAGGCGGGACTCTACAATGAGCAGTTCTTC. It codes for CASSPEAGLYNEQFF. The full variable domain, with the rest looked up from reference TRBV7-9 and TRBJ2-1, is DTGVSQNPRHKITKRGQNVTFRCDPISEHNRLYWYRQTLGQGPEFLTYFQNEAQLEKSRLLSDRFSAERPKGSFSTLEIQRTEQGDSAMYLCASSPEAGLYNEQFFGPGTRLTVL.

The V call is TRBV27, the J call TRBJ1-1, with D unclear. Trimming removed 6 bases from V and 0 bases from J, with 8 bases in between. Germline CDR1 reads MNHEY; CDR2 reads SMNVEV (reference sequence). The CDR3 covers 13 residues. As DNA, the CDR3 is TGTGCCAGCAGCCCCCTTATGAACACTGAAGCTTTCTTT. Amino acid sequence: CASSPLMNTEAFF.

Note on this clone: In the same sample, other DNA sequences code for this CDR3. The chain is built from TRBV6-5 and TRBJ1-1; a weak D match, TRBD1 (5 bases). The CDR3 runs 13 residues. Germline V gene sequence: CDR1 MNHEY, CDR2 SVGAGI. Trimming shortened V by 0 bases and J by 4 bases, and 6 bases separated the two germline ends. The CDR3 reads CASSYSGGTEAFF. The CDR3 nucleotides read TGTGCCAGCAGTTACTCCGGGGGCACTGAAGCTTTCTTT.

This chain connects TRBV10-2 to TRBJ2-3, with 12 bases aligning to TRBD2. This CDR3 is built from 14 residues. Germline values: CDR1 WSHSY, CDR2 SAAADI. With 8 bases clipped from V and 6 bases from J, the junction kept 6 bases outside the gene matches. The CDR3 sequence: CASSTSGSMDTQYF. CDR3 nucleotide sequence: TGCGCCAGCTCGACTAGCGGGAGTATGGATACGCAGTATTTT.

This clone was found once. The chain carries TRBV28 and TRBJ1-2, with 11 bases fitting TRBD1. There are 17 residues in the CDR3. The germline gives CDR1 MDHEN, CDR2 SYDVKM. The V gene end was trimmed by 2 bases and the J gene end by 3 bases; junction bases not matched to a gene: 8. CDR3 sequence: CASSLIGTGGIDYGYTF. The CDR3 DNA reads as TGTGCCAGCAGTTTAATAGGGACAGGGGGTATCGACTATGGCTACACCTTC.

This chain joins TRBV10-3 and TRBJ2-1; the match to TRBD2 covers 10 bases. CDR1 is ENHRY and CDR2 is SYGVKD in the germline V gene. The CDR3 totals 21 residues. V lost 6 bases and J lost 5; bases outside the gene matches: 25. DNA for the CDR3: TGTGCCATCAGATTCTCAGGGGGCGGGAGCGGGAGGGCCGTATTCCACAATGAGCAGTTCTTC. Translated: CAIRFSGGGSGRAVFHNEQFF.

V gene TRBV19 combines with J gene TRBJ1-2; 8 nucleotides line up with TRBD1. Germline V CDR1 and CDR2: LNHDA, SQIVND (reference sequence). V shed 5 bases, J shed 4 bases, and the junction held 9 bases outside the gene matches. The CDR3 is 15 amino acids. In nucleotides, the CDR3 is TGTGCCAGTAGTTTTTACGGACAGGGCAGCTATGGCTACACCTTC. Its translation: CASSFYGQGSYGYTF.

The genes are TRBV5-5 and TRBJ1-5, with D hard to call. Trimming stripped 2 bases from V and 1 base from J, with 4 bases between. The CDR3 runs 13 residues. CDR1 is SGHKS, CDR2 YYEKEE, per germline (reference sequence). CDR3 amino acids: CASSLISNQPQHF. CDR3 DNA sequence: TGTGCCAGCAGCTTAATAAGCAATCAGCCCCAGCATTTT.

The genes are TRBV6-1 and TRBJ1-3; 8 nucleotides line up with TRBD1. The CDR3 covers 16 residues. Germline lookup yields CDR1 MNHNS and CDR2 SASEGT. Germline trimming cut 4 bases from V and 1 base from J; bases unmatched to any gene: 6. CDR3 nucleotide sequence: TGTGCCAGCAGTGGGGACAGGCCGGTATCTGGAAACACCATATATTTT. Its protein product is CASSGDRPVSGNTIYF.